The 28 T cell receptor beta chains in this list originate from one sample, sequenced in a study of blood T cell repertoires in COVID-19. Libraries were prepared by immunoSEQ multiplex PCR; TCRdb keeps only in-frame clonotypes and omits some of them. The sample records about 120,000 clones, roughly 79% being singletons. The sequencing sample was made of peripheral blood. The receptors shown here come from a human donor in a cohort sampled during active COVID-19.

The rearrangement links TRBV9 to TRBJ1-1; a possible D gene is TRBD1 (5 bases). Germline CDR1 SGDLS, CDR2 YYNGEE. This CDR3 comprises 16 residues. With 0 bases removed from V and 1 base from J, the gap between germline ends came to 13 bases. This CDR3 is CASSVEAWGGNTEAFF. The CDR3 region has the DNA TGTGCCAGCAGCGTAGAGGCTTGGGGGGGGAACACTGAAGCTTTCTTT.

The chain couples TRBV30 to TRBJ2-6, with D maybe TRBD2 (5 bases). The V gene's germline CDR1 is GTSNPN and CDR2 SVGIG (reference sequence). The CDR3 is 12 amino acids. The CDR3, as DNA: TGTGCGGGAGACCCTGGGGCCAACGTCCTGACTTTC. Protein sequence: CAGDPGANVLTF.

This clone has more than one count but fewer than ten. CDR3 protein: CASTKVGGIAEAFF. CDR3 bases: TGTGCCAGCACCAAAGTCGGGGGTATCGCTGAAGCTTTCTTT. The V gene is TRBV27, the J gene TRBJ1-1; a weak D match, TRBD1 (5 bases). The V end lost 7 bases, the J end lost 6 bases, and 18 bases lay between the germline ends. Germline CDR1 is MNHEY and CDR2 is SMNVEV (reference sequence). The CDR3 contains 14 residues.

The V call is TRBV5-1, the J call TRBJ2-5; 11 bases match TRBD2. V shed 7 bases and J 7 bases; nucleotides not matched to a gene: 6. This CDR3 is built from 13 residues. The germline gives CDR1 SGHRS, CDR2 YFSETQ. CDR3 sequence reads: CASQTSGGGTQYF. As DNA, the CDR3 is TGCGCCAGCCAAACTAGCGGGGGTGGGACCCAGTACTTC.

The chain joins TRBV14 to TRBJ1-3; D not certain. In germline, CDR1 is SGHDN, CDR2 FVKESK. The CDR3 is made up of 15 amino acids. With 4 bases removed from V and 4 bases from J, the gap between germline ends came to 14 bases. CDR3 DNA sequence: TGTGCCAGCAGCCGTCGGGAAACGATCGGAAACACCATATATTTT. Its protein product is CASSRRETIGNTIYF.

In this sample, this clone turned up a few times. This chain links TRBV7-6 with TRBJ1-6, with 8 bases identical to TRBD1. Germline V lookup: CDR1 SGHVS, CDR2 FNYEAQ. V gave up 4 bases and J gave up 7 bases; unmatched junction bases: 3. The CDR3 runs 14 residues. CDR3 sequence: CASSYTGGNSPLHF. The CDR3 DNA is TGTGCCAGCAGCTATACAGGGGGGAATTCACCCCTCCACTTT.

CDR3 loop: CASSDRGRLDGYTF. The CDR3 region has the DNA TGTGCCAGCAGTGACAGGGGGCGTTTGGATGGCTACACCTTC. The chain carries TRBV2 and TRBJ1-2, with 8 bases that match TRBD1. Trimming took 3 bases from V and 6 from J; bases not matched to a gene: 6. The germline V gene has CDR1 SNHLY and CDR2 FYNNEI. CDR3 length equals 14 residues. The full variable domain, completed using reference TRBV2 and TRBJ1-2, is EPEVTQTPSHQVTQMGQEVILRCVPISNHLYFYWYRQILGQKVEFLVSFYNNEISEKSEIFDDQFSVERPDGSNFTLKIRSTKLEDSAMYFCASSDRGRLDGYTFGSGTRLTVV.

V usage is TRBV3-1 (or the pseudogene TRBV3-2) and J usage is TRBJ1-2; 12 nucleotides line up with TRBD1. CDR1 and CDR2 from the germline V gene are LGHDT and YNNKEL (reference sequence). After removal of 4 bases from V and 1 base from J, the junction contained 4 bases not matched to a gene. This CDR3 has 16 amino acids. The CDR3 region is CASSPGTGGFNYGYTF. The CDR3 DNA reads TGTGCCAGCAGCCCCGGGACAGGGGGCTTTAACTATGGCTACACCTTC.

J is TRBJ2-7 and V is TRBV27; 15 nucleotides agree with TRBD2. The V segment lost 3 bases and the J segment 2 bases; nucleotides outside the gene matches: 5. The CDR3 runs to 17 residues. Germline V gives CDR1 MNHEY, CDR2 SMNVEV (reference sequence). CDR3 in DNA: TGTGCCAGCAGTTTCGGACTAGCGGGGGGGCCGGCCTACGAGCAGTACTTC. Its protein product is CASSFGLAGGPAYEQYF.

V and J are TRBV27 and TRBJ2-7, with D perhaps TRBD2 (5 bases). Looked up from germline, CDR1 is MNHEY and CDR2 is SMNVEV (reference sequence). The CDR3 is 16 residues long. The V end lost 2 bases, the J end lost 1 base, and 15 bases lay between the germline ends. The CDR3 loop is CASSLLAGVGSYEQYF. Written as DNA, the CDR3 is TGTGCCAGCAGTTTACTGGCCGGGGTGGGATCCTACGAGCAGTACTTC.

In this sample, this clone turned up once. This rearrangement joins TRBV6-2 or TRBV6-3 to TRBJ2-7; 14 bases are shared with TRBD2. Unmatched junction bases numbered 3, after V lost 5 bases and J lost 3 bases. CDR1 and CDR2 (germline): MNHEY, SVGEGT. The CDR3 extends over 15 amino acids. CDR3 bases: TGTGCCAGCAGTCGACTAGCGGGAGGGAACTACGAGCAGTACTTC. It translates to CASSRLAGGNYEQYF.

In this sample, this clone turned up a few times. The rearrangement links TRBV3-1 (or the pseudogene TRBV3-2) to TRBJ2-2, with D possibly matching TRBD1 (6 bases). Trimming took off 1 base at V and 5 bases at J, with 17 bases between the two ends. Germline values: CDR1 LGHDT, CDR2 YNNKEL (reference sequence). The CDR3 is 17 amino acids. CDR3 nucleotide sequence: TGTGCCAGCAGCCAAGGTCGGCCAGGGGATTTTACCGGGGAGCTGTTTTTT. It encodes CASSQGRPGDFTGELFF.

This clone appeared a few times. The chain employs TRBV7-9 and TRBJ2-7; 9 positions agree with TRBD1. The V and J ends lost 5 bases and 6 bases, in that order; junction bases with no gene match: 5. This CDR3 has 13 residues. Germline V lookup: CDR1 SEHNR, CDR2 FQNEAQ (reference sequence). CDR3 sequence: CASSTGGLPEQYF. The CDR3 nucleotides are TGTGCCAGCAGCACAGGGGGCCTTCCCGAGCAGTACTTC. The entire variable domain, with the rest obtained from reference TRBV7-9 and TRBJ2-7, is as follows: DTGVSQNPRHKITKRGQNVTFRCDPISEHNRLYWYRQTLGQGPEFLTYFQNEAQLEKSRLLSDRFSAERPKGSFSTLEIQRTEQGDSAMYLCASSTGGLPEQYFGPGTRLTVT.

The rearrangement uses TRBV18 and TRBJ2-3; 9 nucleotides line up with TRBD1. Trimming removed 6 bases from V and 3 bases from J; junction bases left unmatched: 4. The CDR3 runs to 14 residues. Germline V gene sequence: CDR1 KGHSH, CDR2 LQKENI. The CDR3 reads CASSTGGRTDTQYF. DNA of the CDR3: TGTGCCAGCTCTACAGGGGGCCGGACAGATACGCAGTATTTT.

The rearrangement joins TRBV4-3 to TRBJ2-5; TRBD2 is a possible D gene (5 bases). The CDR3 covers 15 residues. V was trimmed by 0 bases and J by 0 bases, leaving 8 bases between them. The V gene's germline CDR1 is LGHNA and CDR2 YSLEER. CDR3 DNA: TGCGCCAGCAGCCAAGATTTCGGGAACCAAGAGACCCAGTACTTC. It is translated as CASSQDFGNQETQYF.

This clone was seen just once. The V and J genes are TRBV6-2 or TRBV6-3 and TRBJ2-7; D unclear. This CDR3 comprises 14 residues. The germline V and J ends were trimmed by 6 bases and 4 bases, with 16 bases remaining between them. The germline V gene has CDR1 MNHEY and CDR2 SVGEGT. CDR3 sequence reads: CASSSFFLDYEQYF. DNA of the CDR3: TGTGCCAGCAGCTCTTTTTTCTTAGATTACGAGCAGTACTTC.

The rearrangement joins TRBV19 to TRBJ1-6, with TRBD1 matching over 7 bases. The V gene end was trimmed by 6 bases and the J gene end by 1 base; junction bases not matched to a gene: 6. CDR3 length equals 16 residues. From germline, CDR1 is LNHDA and CDR2 SQIVND (reference sequence). For the CDR3, the DNA is TGTGCCAGTAGGATCACAGGGGCGTCCTATAATTCACCCCTCCACTTT. Its protein product is CASRITGASYNSPLHF. Together with reference TRBV19 and TRBJ1-6, the CDR3 gives the full variable domain: DGGITQSPKYLFRKEGQNVTLSCEQNLNHDAMYWYRQDPGQGLRLIYYSQIVNDFQKGDIAEGYSVSREKKESFPLTVTSAQKNPTAFYLCASRITGASYNSPLHFGNGTRLTVT.

V and J are TRBV19 and TRBJ2-5, with D possibly being TRBD1 (6 bases). CDR1 is LNHDA, CDR2 SQIVND, per germline (reference sequence). CDR3 size: 15 residues. Trimming cost V 6 bases and J 0 bases, with 14 bases left between them. CDR3 loop: CASSPTGAYQETQYF. The CDR3 bases are TGTGCCAGTAGCCCGACAGGAGCGTACCAAGAGACCCAGTACTTC.

The sample holds one count of this clone. V usage is TRBV27 and J usage is TRBJ2-1; possible D gene TRBD1, 5 bases. Germline V lookup: CDR1 MNHEY, CDR2 SMNVEV (reference sequence). Trimming shortened V by 4 bases and J by 7 bases, and 11 bases separated the two germline ends. The CDR3 spans 13 residues. CDR3 sequence reads: CASSYQRGNEQFF. CDR3 in DNA: TGTGCCAGCAGTTACCAAAGGGGAAATGAGCAGTTCTTC.

This clone was seen a handful of times. The chain is built from TRBV5-4 and TRBJ2-2; 9 nucleotides align to TRBD2. J lost 4 bases, V lost 3 bases, and 13 bases had no gene match. This CDR3 spans 18 amino acids. In germline, CDR1 is SGHNT, CDR2 YYREEE (reference sequence). The CDR3: CASSSPGLATVSTGELFF. Written as DNA, the CDR3 is TGTGCCAGCAGCTCCCCGGGACTAGCCACGGTCAGCACCGGGGAGCTGTTTTTT.

The chain links TRBV4-3 to TRBJ2-6; a weak D match, TRBD2 (6 bases). Germline V gene data show CDR1 as LGHNA and CDR2 as YSLEER. The CDR3 has 17 residues. V dropped 0 bases and J dropped 2 bases, with 11 bases sitting between them. The CDR3 sequence is CASSQDSRGTGANVLTF. CDR3 DNA sequence: TGCGCCAGCAGCCAAGATTCCCGGGGGACTGGGGCCAACGTCCTGACTTTC.

This rearrangement joins TRBV7-3 to TRBJ2-1; D remains unclear. CDR1 and CDR2 from the germline V gene are SGHTA and FQGTGA. The CDR3 totals 12 residues. V shed 5 bases and J shed 5 bases, with 7 bases lying between them. In DNA form, the CDR3 reads TGTGCCAGCAGCCTCTCGGACAATGAGCAGTTCTTC. Translating it yields CASSLSDNEQFF.

This chain connects TRBV28 to TRBJ2-7, with 7 nucleotides matching TRBD1. The V segment lost 2 bases and the J segment 0 bases; nucleotides outside the gene matches: 4. Per germline, CDR1 MDHEN and CDR2 SYDVKM. The CDR3 runs to 15 residues. In DNA, the CDR3 is TGTGCCAGCAGTTTACGGGGACAGTTCTCCTACGAGCAGTACTTC. Its protein is CASSLRGQFSYEQYF.

The CDR3 spells CASSSLTSGVRETQYF. The CDR3 region has the DNA TGTGCCAGCAGTTCCCTAACTAGCGGGGTCCGAGAGACCCAGTACTTC. The chain couples TRBV27 to TRBJ2-5; 10 bases match TRBD2. The CDR3 length is 16 residues. Germline CDR1 is MNHEY and CDR2 is SMNVEV (reference sequence). Trimming removed 4 bases from V and 4 bases from J; junction bases left unmatched: 9.

The J gene is TRBJ1-5, the V gene TRBV6-6; 7 bases line up with TRBD1. The CDR3 totals 16 residues. CDR1 is MNHNY and CDR2 is SVGAGI in the germline V gene (reference sequence). After removal of 6 bases from V and 0 bases from J, the junction contained 8 bases not matched to a gene. The chain's CDR3 is CASRYGTAYSNQPQHF. CDR3 DNA: TGTGCCAGCAGGTACGGGACAGCTTATAGCAATCAGCCCCAGCATTTT.

The V gene is TRBV27, the J gene TRBJ1-5; no definite D call. CDR1 is MNHEY and CDR2 is SMNVEV in the germline V gene (reference sequence). The CDR3 is made up of 20 amino acids. V was cut by 3 bases and J by 6 bases, with 30 bases left in between. CDR3 DNA: TGTGCCAGCAGTTTCTGGTTTCTTGGGTGTCGGGCGGAGGTGAGTCAGCCCCAGCATTTT. As protein: CASSFWFLGCRAEVSQPQHF.

This clone was seen only once. This chain uses TRBV25-1 with TRBJ1-2; 7 bases fit TRBD1. The CDR3 runs 13 residues. Germline lookup yields CDR1 MGHDK and CDR2 SYGVNS. The V and J ends lost 8 bases and 4 bases, in that order; junction bases with no gene match: 7. CDR3 sequence: CASSGWDSYGYTF. DNA of the CDR3: TGTGCCAGCTCCGGGTGGGACAGCTATGGCTACACCTTC.

The chain is built from TRBV13 and TRBJ1-4; a possible D gene is TRBD1 (5 bases). Germline V gene lookup returns CDR1 PRHDT and CDR2 FYEKMQ (reference sequence). V was trimmed by 0 bases and J by 7 bases, leaving 12 bases between them. The CDR3 is 15 amino acids. The CDR3 DNA is TGTGCCAGCAGCTTAGGAGGTCAGGGTGGTGAAAAACTGTTTTTT. Translating gives CASSLGGQGGEKLFF.